This TCR beta chain was identified during a study of cytomegalovirus exposure and HLA in healthy donors. For the study at large: Most genotyped donors, 81% of 398, had Caucasian-associated genetic ancestry. Whole-study findings and limits: Earlier analysis looked at TCR beta V segments, and most were productive about 90% or about 30% of the time. A later analysis associated 16,951 TCR beta sequences with HLA alleles at a 0.05 false discovery rate. DRB1 showed the most TCR associations and HLA-C the fewest in a later analysis, as rates varied by HLA locus.

With regard to this clone: Its specificity is unknown.

Both 60 Vbeta primers and 13 Jbeta primers went into the PCR. Produced via immunoSEQ multiplex PCR; TCRdb's table is partial and in-frame only. The sample includes approximately 130,000 clones, more than 80% of them seen just once. The CDR3 is made up of 16 amino acids. The V and J ends lost 3 bases and 4 bases, in that order; junction bases with no gene match: 11. Germline-derived CDR1 and CDR2 are ENHRY and SYGVKD. The sequenced material came from PBMCs. This sequence originates from a woman aged 30 to 39 in good health and CMV-seropositive. The chain carries TRBV10-3 and TRBJ1-2, with 7 nucleotides matching TRBD1. CDR3 in DNA: TGTGCCATCAGTGAACCGAAGGACAGGACCTTCTATGGCTACACCTTC. This codes for CAISEPKDRTFYGYTF.